The rows below give T cell receptor beta chains drawn from one sample of a study of blood T cell repertoires in COVID-19. Libraries were prepared by immunoSEQ multiplex PCR; TCRdb keeps only in-frame clonotypes and omits some of them. This table holds 450,000 or so clones, around 89% found once. The material sequenced was peripheral blood. Source of these receptors: a woman between 35 and 50 years old with COVID-19, enrolled during active disease. CDR3s include the opening cysteine and the closing phenylalanine or tryptophan. A D gene is named only where the DNA matches it firmly. Clone size appears in some rows only: once, few, many, or a class for an expanded clone.

V gene	clone size	J gene	D gene	CDR3 protein	CDR3 DNA
TRBV24-1	.	TRBJ1-3	.	CATSVGAGNTIYF	TGTGCCACCAGTGTAGGGGCTGGAAACACCATATATTTT
TRBV5-5	.	TRBJ1-3	.	CASSFPQGGSGNTIYF	TGTGCCAGCAGCTTTCCGCAGGGAGGCTCTGGAAACACCATATATTTT
TRBV11-3	.	TRBJ1-1	TRBD1	CASSPGGSNTEAFF	TGTGCCAGCAGCCCAGGGGGGTCGAACACTGAAGCTTTCTTT
TRBV10-3	.	TRBJ2-2	.	CAISVGQGKNTGELFF	TGTGCCATCAGTGTGGGCCAGGGGAAGAACACCGGGGAGCTGTTTTTT
TRBV28	.	TRBJ1-1	.	CASSPQQGRSTEAFF	TGTGCCAGCAGTCCGCAACAGGGAAGGAGCACTGAAGCTTTCTTT
TRBV5-1	.	TRBJ1-3	.	CASSIGQSSGNTIYF	TGCGCCAGCAGCATCGGACAGAGCTCTGGAAACACCATATATTTT
TRBV21-1	.	TRBJ2-5	.	CASSKDGGDQETQYF	TGTGCCAGCAGCAAAGATGGGGGGGACCAAGAGACCCAGTACTTC
TRBV12-3/TRBV12-4	.	TRBJ1-2	.	CASGWEGVPGYTF	TGTGCCAGCGGGTGGGAGGGGGTACCTGGCTACACCTTC
TRBV6-4	few	TRBJ1-2	TRBD1	CASSGQGAAGYTF	TGTGCCAGCAGCGGACAGGGGGCGGCTGGCTACACCTTC
TRBV12-3/TRBV12-4	.	TRBJ2-4	.	CASSLHQGNIQYF	TGTGCCAGCAGTTTACATCAGGGGAACATTCAGTACTTC
TRBV7-2	.	TRBJ2-7	TRBD2	CASSLDTAGGREQYF	TGTGCCAGCAGCTTGGACACGGCGGGGGGGCGCGAGCAGTACTTC
TRBV12-5	once	TRBJ2-7	TRBD1	CASGLLRTGAYEQYF	TGTGCTAGTGGTTTGCTCCGGACAGGGGCCTACGAGCAGTACTTC
TRBV5-4	.	TRBJ1-5	TRBD1	CASSFTGQGNQPQHF	TGTGCCAGCAGCTTTACAGGACAGGGGAATCAGCCCCAGCATTTT
TRBV5-4	.	TRBJ2-2	.	CASSLTLAGELFF	TGTGCCAGCAGCCTCACTTTAGCCGGGGAGCTGTTTTTT
TRBV4-1	.	TRBJ1-2	.	CASSQRPDGYTF	TGCGCCAGCAGCCAACGTCCGGATGGCTACACCTTC
TRBV7-3	.	TRBJ2-1	TRBD2	CASSHRLAGNNEQFF	TGTGCCAGCAGCCACCGACTAGCGGGCAACAATGAGCAGTTCTTC
TRBV25-1	.	TRBJ2-2	TRBD1	CASTGTGVTGELFF	TGTGCCAGCACCGGGACAGGGGTCACCGGGGAGCTGTTTTTT
TRBV10-1	.	TRBJ2-7	TRBD2	CASGTSGGVSYEQYF	TGCGCCAGCGGGACTAGCGGAGGAGTCTCCTACGAGCAGTACTTC
TRBV28	.	TRBJ1-1	.	CASRPPPGNTEAFF	TGTGCCAGCAGGCCCCCCCCAGGGAACACTGAAGCTTTCTTT
TRBV7-9	.	TRBJ1-5	.	CASSPRGSNQPQHF	TGTGCCAGCAGCCCACGGGGGAGCAATCAGCCCCAGCATTTT
TRBV4-1	.	TRBJ1-4	.	CASSQSGGGTNEKLFF	TGCGCCAGCAGCCAATCTGGCGGGGGAACTAATGAAAAACTGTTTTTT
TRBV6-5	.	TRBJ2-7	TRBD2	CASSTGLAGPYEQYF	TGTGCCAGCAGTACCGGACTAGCGGGACCGTACGAGCAGTACTTC
TRBV9	.	TRBJ2-7	TRBD2	CASSVGLADYEQYF	TGTGCCAGCAGCGTCGGACTAGCGGACTACGAGCAGTACTTC
TRBV5-1	once	TRBJ1-1	.	CASSLQGRGYTEAFF	TGCGCCAGCAGCTTGCAGGGAAGGGGGTACACTGAAGCTTTCTTT
TRBV29-1	once	TRBJ1-1	TRBD1	CSVAGDRGRGNTEAFF	TGCAGCGTTGCCGGCGACAGGGGGCGCGGGAACACTGAAGCTTTCTTT
TRBV9	.	TRBJ1-6	TRBD1	CASSESRGRRQGYSPLHF	TGTGCCAGCAGCGAATCCAGAGGCAGGCGACAGGGGTATTCACCCCTCCACTTT
TRBV30	.	TRBJ2-1	TRBD2	CAGGGGEQFF	TGTGCCGGGGGGGGAGGCGAGCAGTTCTTC
TRBV5-6	.	TRBJ2-1	TRBD1	CASRRDRVSGEQFF	TGTGCCAGCAGGAGGGACAGGGTCAGTGGTGAGCAGTTCTTC
TRBV10-3	.	TRBJ2-3	TRBD2	CAITSSGRPGDTQYF	TGTGCCATCACTAGTAGCGGGAGGCCAGGGGATACGCAGTATTTT
TRBV20-1	.	TRBJ1-2	.	CSASSAADRYGYTF	TGCAGTGCTAGTTCCGCAGCGGACCGCTATGGCTACACCTTC
TRBV6-5	.	TRBJ1-3	.	CASSTGTLSGNTIYF	TGTGCCAGCAGTACCGGGACTTTGTCTGGAAACACCATATATTTT
TRBV7-9	.	TRBJ2-4	TRBD1	CASRGDDTGGAKNIQYF	TGTGCCAGCAGGGGAGACGACACAGGGGGGGCCAAAAACATTCAGTACTTC
TRBV4-3	.	TRBJ1-3	.	CASSQDGGGTGGGNTIYF	TGCGCCAGCAGCCAAGATGGGGGGGGCACAGGTGGTGGAAACACCATATATTTT
TRBV18	.	TRBJ2-7	TRBD1	CASSPRTGVGEQYF	TGTGCCAGCTCACCAAGGACAGGGGTCGGCGAGCAGTACTTC
TRBV6-2/TRBV6-3	.	TRBJ2-5	TRBD2	CASSSLAGVRETQYF	TGTGCCAGCAGTTCCCTAGCGGGAGTAAGGGAGACCCAGTACTTC